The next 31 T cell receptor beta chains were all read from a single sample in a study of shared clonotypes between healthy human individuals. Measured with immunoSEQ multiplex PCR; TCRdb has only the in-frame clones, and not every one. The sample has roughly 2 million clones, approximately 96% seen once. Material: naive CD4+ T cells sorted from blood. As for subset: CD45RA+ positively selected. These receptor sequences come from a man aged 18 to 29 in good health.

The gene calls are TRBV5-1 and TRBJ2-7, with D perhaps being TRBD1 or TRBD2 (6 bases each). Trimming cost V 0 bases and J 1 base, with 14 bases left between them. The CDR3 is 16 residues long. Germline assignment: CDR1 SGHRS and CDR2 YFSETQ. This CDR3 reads CASSLAKGGASYEQYF. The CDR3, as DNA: TGCGCCAGCAGCTTGGCCAAGGGGGGCGCGTCCTACGAGCAGTACTTC.

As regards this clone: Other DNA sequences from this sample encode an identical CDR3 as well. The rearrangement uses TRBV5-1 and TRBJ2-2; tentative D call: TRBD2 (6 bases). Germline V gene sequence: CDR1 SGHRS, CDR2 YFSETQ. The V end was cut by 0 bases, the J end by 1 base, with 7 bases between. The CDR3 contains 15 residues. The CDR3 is CASSLGRENTGELFF. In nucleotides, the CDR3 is TGCGCCAGCAGCTTGGGGCGGGAGAACACCGGGGAGCTGTTTTTT.

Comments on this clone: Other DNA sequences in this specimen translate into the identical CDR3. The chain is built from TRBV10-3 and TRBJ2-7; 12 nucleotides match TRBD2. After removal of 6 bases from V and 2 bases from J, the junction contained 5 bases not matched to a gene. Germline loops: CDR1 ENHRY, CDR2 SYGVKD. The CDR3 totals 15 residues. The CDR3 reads CAISEGLAGTYEQYF. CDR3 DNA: TGTGCCATCAGCGAAGGACTAGCGGGGACCTACGAGCAGTACTTC.

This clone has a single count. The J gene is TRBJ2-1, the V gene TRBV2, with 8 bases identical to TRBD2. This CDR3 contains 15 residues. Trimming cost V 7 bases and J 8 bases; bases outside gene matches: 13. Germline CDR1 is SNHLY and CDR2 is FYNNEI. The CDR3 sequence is CASKEREMWRDEQFF. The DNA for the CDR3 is TGTGCCAGCAAGGAGCGGGAGATGTGGAGAGATGAGCAGTTCTTC.

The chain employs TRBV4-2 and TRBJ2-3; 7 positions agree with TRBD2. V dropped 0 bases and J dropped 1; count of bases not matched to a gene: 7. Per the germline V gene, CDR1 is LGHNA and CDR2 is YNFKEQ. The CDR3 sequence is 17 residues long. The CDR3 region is CASSQDPAGVGTDTQYF. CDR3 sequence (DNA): TGTGCCAGCAGCCAAGATCCGGCGGGGGTTGGCACAGATACGCAGTATTTT.

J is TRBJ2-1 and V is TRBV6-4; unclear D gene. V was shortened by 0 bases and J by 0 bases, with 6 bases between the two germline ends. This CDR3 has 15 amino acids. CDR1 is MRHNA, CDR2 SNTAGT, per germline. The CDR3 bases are TGTGCCAGCAGTGACTCGGGTTCCTCCTACAATGAGCAGTTCTTC. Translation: CASSDSGSSYNEQFF.

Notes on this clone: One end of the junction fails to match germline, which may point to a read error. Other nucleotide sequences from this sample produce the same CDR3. This chain's CDR3 is CASSFSSTDTQYF. CDR3 DNA: TGTGCTAGCAGCTTTTCCAGCACAGATACGCAGTATTTT. The V and J genes are TRBV7-7 and TRBJ2-3; no definite D call. The CDR3 consists of 13 residues. Per germline, CDR1 SSHAT and CDR2 FNYEAQ (reference sequence).

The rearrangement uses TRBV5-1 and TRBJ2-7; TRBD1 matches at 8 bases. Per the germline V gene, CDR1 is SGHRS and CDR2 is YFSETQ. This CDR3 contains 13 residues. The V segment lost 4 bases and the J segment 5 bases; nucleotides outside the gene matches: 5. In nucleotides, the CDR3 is TGCGCCAGCAGCCCCTGGACAGGGAACGAGCAGTACTTC. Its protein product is CASSPWTGNEQYF.

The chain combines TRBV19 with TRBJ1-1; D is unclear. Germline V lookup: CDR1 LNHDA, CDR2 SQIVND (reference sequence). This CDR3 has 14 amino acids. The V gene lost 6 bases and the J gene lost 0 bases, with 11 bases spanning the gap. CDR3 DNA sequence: TGTGCCAGTAGCTCCGCGAACATGAACACTGAAGCTTTCTTT. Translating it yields CASSSANMNTEAFF.

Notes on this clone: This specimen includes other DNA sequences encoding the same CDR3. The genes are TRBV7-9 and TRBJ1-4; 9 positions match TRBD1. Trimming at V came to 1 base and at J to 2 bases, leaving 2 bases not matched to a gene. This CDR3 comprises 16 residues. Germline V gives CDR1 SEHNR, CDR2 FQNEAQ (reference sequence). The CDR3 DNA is TGTGCCAGCAGCTTAGGAGACAGGGGGACTAATGAAAAACTGTTTTTT. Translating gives CASSLGDRGTNEKLFF.

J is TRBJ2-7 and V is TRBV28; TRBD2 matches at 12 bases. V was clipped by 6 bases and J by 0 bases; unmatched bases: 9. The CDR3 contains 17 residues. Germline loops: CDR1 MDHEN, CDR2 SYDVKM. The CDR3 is CASRPGTSGFSSYEQYF. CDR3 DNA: TGTGCCAGCAGACCAGGGACTAGCGGGTTCAGCTCCTACGAGCAGTACTTC.

CDR3 sequence: CASSPELAGVLEQYF. Written as DNA, the CDR3 is TGTGCCAGCAGCCCCGAGTTAGCGGGGGTACTCGAGCAGTACTTC. This rearrangement joins TRBV7-8 to TRBJ2-7; 9 bases are shared with TRBD2. CDR1 is SGHVS and CDR2 is FQNEAQ in the germline V gene. This CDR3 is built from 15 residues. V lost 5 bases, J lost 6 bases, and 11 bases stayed unmatched.

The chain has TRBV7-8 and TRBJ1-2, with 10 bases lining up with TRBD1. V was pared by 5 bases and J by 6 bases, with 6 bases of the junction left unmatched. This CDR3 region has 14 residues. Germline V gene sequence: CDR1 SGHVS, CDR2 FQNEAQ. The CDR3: CASSPRQGANGYTF. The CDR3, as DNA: TGTGCCAGCAGCCCCCGACAGGGGGCAAATGGCTACACCTTC.

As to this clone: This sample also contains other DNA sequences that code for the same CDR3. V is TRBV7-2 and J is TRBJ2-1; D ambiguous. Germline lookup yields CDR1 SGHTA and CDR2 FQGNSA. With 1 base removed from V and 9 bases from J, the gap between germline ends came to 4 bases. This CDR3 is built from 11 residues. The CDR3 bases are TGTGCCAGCAGCTTAGTAGGTGAGCAGTTCTTC. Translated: CASSLVGEQFF.

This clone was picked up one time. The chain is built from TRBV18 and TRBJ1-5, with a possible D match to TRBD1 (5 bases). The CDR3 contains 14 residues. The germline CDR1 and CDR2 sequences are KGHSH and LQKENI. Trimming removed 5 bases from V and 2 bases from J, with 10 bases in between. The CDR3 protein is CASSAGYGNQPQHF. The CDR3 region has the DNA TGTGCCAGCTCAGCAGGGTACGGCAATCAGCCCCAGCATTTT.

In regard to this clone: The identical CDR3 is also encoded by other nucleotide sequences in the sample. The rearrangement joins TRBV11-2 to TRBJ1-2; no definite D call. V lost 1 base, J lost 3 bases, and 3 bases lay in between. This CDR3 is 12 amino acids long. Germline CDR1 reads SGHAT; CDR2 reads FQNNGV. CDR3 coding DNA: TGTGCCAGCAGCTTAGCGTACTATGGCTACACCTTC. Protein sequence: CASSLAYYGYTF.

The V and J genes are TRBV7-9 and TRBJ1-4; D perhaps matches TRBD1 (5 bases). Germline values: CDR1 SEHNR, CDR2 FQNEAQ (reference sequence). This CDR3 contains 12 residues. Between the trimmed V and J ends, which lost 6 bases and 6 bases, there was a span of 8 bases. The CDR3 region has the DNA TGTGCCAGCAGGGGACTGGATGAAAAACTGTTTTTT. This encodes CASRGLDEKLFF.

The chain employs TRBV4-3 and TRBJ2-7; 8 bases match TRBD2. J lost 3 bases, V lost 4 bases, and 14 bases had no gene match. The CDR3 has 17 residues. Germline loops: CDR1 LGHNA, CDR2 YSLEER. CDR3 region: CASSLLTPTSVYYEQYF. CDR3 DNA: TGCGCCAGCAGCCTCCTTACCCCGACTAGCGTATACTACGAGCAGTACTTC.

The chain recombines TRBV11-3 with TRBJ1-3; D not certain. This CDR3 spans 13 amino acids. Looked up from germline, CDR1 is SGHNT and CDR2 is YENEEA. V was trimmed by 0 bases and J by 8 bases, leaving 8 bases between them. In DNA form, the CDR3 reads TGTGCCAGCAGCTTAGAGCCGATGGACACCATATATTTT. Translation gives CASSLEPMDTIYF.

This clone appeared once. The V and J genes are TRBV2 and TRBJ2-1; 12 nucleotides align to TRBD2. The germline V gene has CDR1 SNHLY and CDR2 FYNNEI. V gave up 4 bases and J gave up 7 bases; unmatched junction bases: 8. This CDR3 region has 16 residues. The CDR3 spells CASSGLMGTSGNEQFF. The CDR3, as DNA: TGTGCCAGCAGTGGACTTATGGGGACTAGCGGGAATGAGCAGTTCTTC. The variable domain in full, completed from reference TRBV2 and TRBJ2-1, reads EPEVTQTPSHQVTQMGQEVILRCVPISNHLYFYWYRQILGQKVEFLVSFYNNEISEKSEIFDDQFSVERPDGSNFTLKIRSTKLEDSAMYFCASSGLMGTSGNEQFFGPGTRLTVL.

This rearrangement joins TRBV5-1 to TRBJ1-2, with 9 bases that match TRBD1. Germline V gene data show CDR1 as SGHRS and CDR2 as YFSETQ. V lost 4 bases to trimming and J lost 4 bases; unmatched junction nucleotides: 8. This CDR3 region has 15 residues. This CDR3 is CASSLGTGHGYGYTF. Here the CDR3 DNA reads TGCGCCAGCAGCCTAGGGACAGGGCACGGCTATGGCTACACCTTC.

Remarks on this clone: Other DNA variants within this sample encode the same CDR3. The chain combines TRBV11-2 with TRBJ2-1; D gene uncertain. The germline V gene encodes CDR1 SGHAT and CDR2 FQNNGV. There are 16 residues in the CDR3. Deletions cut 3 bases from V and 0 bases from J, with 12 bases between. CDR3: CASSFRGSSSYNEQFF. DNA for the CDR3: TGTGCCAGCAGCTTCCGCGGAAGCAGCTCCTACAATGAGCAGTTCTTC.

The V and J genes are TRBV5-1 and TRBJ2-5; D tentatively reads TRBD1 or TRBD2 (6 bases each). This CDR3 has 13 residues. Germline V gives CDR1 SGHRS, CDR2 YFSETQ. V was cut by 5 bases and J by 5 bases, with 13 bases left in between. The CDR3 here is CASRGAGGETQYF. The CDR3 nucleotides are TGCGCCAGCAGAGGGGCCGGGGGCGAGACCCAGTACTTC.

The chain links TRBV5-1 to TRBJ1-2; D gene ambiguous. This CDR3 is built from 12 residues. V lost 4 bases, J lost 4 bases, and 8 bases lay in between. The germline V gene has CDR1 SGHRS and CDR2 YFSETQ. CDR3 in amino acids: CASSPEFYGYTF. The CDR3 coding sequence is TGCGCCAGCAGCCCCGAATTCTATGGCTACACCTTC.

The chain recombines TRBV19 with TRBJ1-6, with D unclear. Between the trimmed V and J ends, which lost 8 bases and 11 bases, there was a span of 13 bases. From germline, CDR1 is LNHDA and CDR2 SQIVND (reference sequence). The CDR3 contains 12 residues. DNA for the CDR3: TGTGCCAGTTCTGAGATTAGGGCACCCCTCCACTTT. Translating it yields CASSEIRAPLHF.

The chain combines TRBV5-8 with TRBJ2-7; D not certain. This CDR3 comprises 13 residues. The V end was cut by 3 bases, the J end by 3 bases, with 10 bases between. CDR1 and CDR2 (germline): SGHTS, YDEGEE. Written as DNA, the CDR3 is TGTGCCAGCAGCTCCGACCCCCTCTACGAGCAGTACTTC. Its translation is CASSSDPLYEQYF.

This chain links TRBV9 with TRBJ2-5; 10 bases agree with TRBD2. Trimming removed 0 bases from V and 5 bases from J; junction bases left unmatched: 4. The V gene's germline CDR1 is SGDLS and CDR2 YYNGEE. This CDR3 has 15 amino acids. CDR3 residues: CASSVASSGSETQYF. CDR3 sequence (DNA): TGTGCCAGCAGCGTAGCGTCTAGCGGGAGTGAGACCCAGTACTTC.

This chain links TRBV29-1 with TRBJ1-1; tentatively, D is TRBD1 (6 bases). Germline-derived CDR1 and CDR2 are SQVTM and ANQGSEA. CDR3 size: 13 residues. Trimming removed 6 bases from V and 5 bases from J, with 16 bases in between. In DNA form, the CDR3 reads TGCAGCGTGGGGGACACCCTGGGGACTGAAGCTTTCTTT. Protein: CSVGDTLGTEAFF. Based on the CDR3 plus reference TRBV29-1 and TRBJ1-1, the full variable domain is SAVISQKPSRDICQRGTSLTIQCQVDSQVTMMFWYRQQPGQSLTLIATANQGSEATYESGFVIDKFPISRPNLTFSTLTVSNMSPEDSSIYLCSVGDTLGTEAFFGQGTRLTVV.

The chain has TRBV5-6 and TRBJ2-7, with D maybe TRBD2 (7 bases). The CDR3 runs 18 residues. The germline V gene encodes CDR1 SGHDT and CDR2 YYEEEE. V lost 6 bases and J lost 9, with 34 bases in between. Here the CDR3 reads CASTDWGGVGGKGSVQYF. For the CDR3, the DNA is TGTGCCAGCACGGATTGGGGGGGCGTAGGCGGGAAGGGAAGTGTGCAGTACTTC.

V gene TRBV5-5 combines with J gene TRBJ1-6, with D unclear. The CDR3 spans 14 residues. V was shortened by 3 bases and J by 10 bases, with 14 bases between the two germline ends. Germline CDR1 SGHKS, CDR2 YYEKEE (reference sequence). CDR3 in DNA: TGTGCCAGCAGCTCACGGACTATCGGGTCACCCCTCCACTTT. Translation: CASSSRTIGSPLHF.

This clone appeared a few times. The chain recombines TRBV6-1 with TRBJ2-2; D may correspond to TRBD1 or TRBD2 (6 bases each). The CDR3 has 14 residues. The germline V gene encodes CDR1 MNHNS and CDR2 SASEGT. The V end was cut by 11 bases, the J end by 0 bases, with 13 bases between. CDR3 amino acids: CALRRGANTGELFF. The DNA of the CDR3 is TGTGCCCTACGGAGGGGGGCGAACACCGGGGAGCTGTTTTTT.